This section outlines one TCR beta chain sequence together with its context. Its antigen is still unknown. The repertoire was sequenced with immunoSEQ multiplex PCR; TCRdb's copy has only in-frame clones and lacks some. The sample includes around 70,000 clones, about nine tenths of them seen just once. Chemo-refractory metastatic non-small-cell lung cancer patients received focal radiation with ipilimumab CTLA-4 blockade. The record originates from a study of radiotherapy plus CTLA-4 blockade in lung cancer. CDR1 and CDR2 (germline): SEHNR, FQNEAQ (reference sequence). CDR3 length: 17 residues. The V and J ends lost 5 bases and 5 bases, in that order; junction bases with no gene match: 12. Overall study findings and caveats: TCR clones from tumors expanded in blood after radiotherapy plus ipilimumab. Interferon-beta and early blood T cell clone dynamics reportedly predicted response best.

The sequencing here drew on peripheral blood, taken from a patient treated with radiotherapy plus ipilimumab. The sequence came from a human donor with non-small cell lung cancer that progressed on radiotherapy plus ipilimumab. This sequence joins TRBV7-9 and TRBJ2-3; 11 nucleotides agree with TRBD2. The CDR3 protein is CASSRDETSGRVDTQYF. The CDR3 DNA is TGTGCCAGCAGCCGCGATGAAACTAGCGGGAGAGTAGATACGCAGTATTTT.